One sample yielded the 6 T cell receptor beta chains listed below, sequenced in a study of long-term antiretroviral therapy in people with HIV (dated by TCRdb to between 2021 and 2023). The immunoSEQ hsTCRB v3.0 assay was used at survey level resolution to sequence the TRB variable region. What TCRdb holds here is the immuneACCESS table cut down to in-frame rearrangements. Part of the clones is not present; checked against another copy, under half of the missing clones reflect an unresolved V gene, and the others are unexplained. This sample holds 20,000 to 25,000 clones; roughly three quarters were observed only once. The top ten constitute 10% to 15% of the sample. Sequenced here: unsorted PBMCs, sampled around 1.8 years before starting antiretroviral therapy. The receptors stem from a woman aged 40 to 50 with HIV.

The chain uses TRBV4-1 and TRBJ2-5, with TRBD1 identical over 7 bases. Trimming took 1 base from V and 1 from J; bases not matched to a gene: 6. The CDR3 is made up of 16 amino acids. Germline assignment: CDR1 MGHRA and CDR2 YSYEKL. The CDR3 region is CASSQVPGQSQETQYF. In DNA form, the CDR3 reads TGCGCCAGCAGCCAAGTACCGGGACAGAGCCAAGAGACCCAGTACTTC.

This chain connects TRBV11-3 to TRBJ2-7; D is unclear. Trimming pared 1 base from V and 11 bases from J, leaving 21 bases between. The CDR3 extends over 15 amino acids. Germline CDR1 is SGHNT and CDR2 is YENEEA. CDR3 residues: CASSLGRGGPSPEYF. Here the CDR3 DNA reads TGTGCCAGCAGCTTAGGTCGTGGCGGACCCTCCCCAGAGTACTTC.

The CDR3 loop reads CASSEYGSLANYGYTF. The DNA of the CDR3 is TGCGCCAGCAGTGAATACGGGAGTCTAGCTAACTATGGCTACACCTTC. The chain uses TRBV10-2 and TRBJ1-2; D remains ambiguous. V lost 3 bases, J lost 0 bases, and 14 bases lay in between. This CDR3 spans 16 amino acids. Germline CDR1 WSHSY, CDR2 SAAADI.

The rearrangement uses TRBV2 and TRBJ1-2; D gene ambiguous. Germline V lookup: CDR1 SNHLY, CDR2 FYNNEI. Between the trimmed V and J ends, which lost 4 bases and 1 base, there was a span of 13 bases. The CDR3 is 15 amino acids. The CDR3 reads CASSVSGTDNYGYTF. CDR3 DNA: TGTGCCAGCAGTGTGAGTGGAACGGATAACTATGGCTACACCTTC.

The J gene is TRBJ1-1, the V gene TRBV5-1; the D gene is possibly TRBD1 (5 bases). The CDR3 is made up of 14 amino acids. The germline CDR1 and CDR2 sequences are SGHRS and YFSETQ. Trimming shortened V by 1 base and J by 0 bases, and 7 bases separated the two germline ends. This chain's CDR3 is CASSLQGVNTEAFF. CDR3 nucleotide sequence: TGCGCCAGCAGCTTGCAGGGAGTGAACACTGAAGCTTTCTTT.

The gene calls are TRBV29-1 and TRBJ2-1; TRBD2 agrees at 7 bases. The length of the CDR3 is 15 residues. Germline CDR1 reads SQVTM; CDR2 reads ANQGSEA. J lost 2 bases, V lost 5 bases, and 9 bases had no gene match. CDR3 loop: CSVSHGSGAYNEQFF. The CDR3 nucleotides are TGCAGCGTTTCTCACGGGAGCGGGGCCTACAATGAGCAGTTCTTC.